This T cell receptor (beta chain) was identified in a study of CD8 T cells in Susac syndrome. An amount of RNA that ranged from roughly 0.45 to 1 ug was reverse transcribed with random hexamers. Each CDR3 protein is one row after TCRdb ran MiXCR on the immunoSEQ multiplex PCR reads. The profile shows 150,000 to 200,000 distinct CDR3 sequences, roughly 95% of them singletons. Details on this clonotype: One end of the junction is discordant with germline, which a read error may explain.

This receptor was identified in a human donor with multiple sclerosis. Sequencing was performed on CD4+ T cells from PBMCs.

CDR3 sequence (DNA): TGTGCCAGCAGTTTAGACGACTACTCCTACGAGCAGTACTTC. This gives the protein CASSLDDYSYEQYF. The genes are TRBV7-9 and TRBJ2-7; D may be TRBD2 (5 bases). Germline values: CDR1 SEHNR, CDR2 FQNEAQ (reference sequence). This CDR3 is built from 14 residues.